This T cell receptor beta chain originates from a study of T cell responses to AZD1222 COVID-19 vaccine. Study conclusions and caveats: Across spike, vaccine-associated CD4 TCRs were found, dominant at 160-218 and 743-854. Unmutated variant regions are reportedly targeted by nearly half of spike-specific TCRs. Spike-specific TCRs gained breadth and depth after people received two AZD1222 doses. There were mostly white British donors and more females than males, and clonal diversity was possibly underestimated.

Per germline, CDR1 SSHAT and CDR2 FNYEAQ (reference sequence). CDR3 size: 13 residues. Sequencing used immunoSEQ multiplex PCR; TCRdb keeps in-frame clones, though not all of them. This table has 90,000 to 150,000 clones, roughly 90% appearing once. In regard to this clone: The antigen is unknown. The junction departs from the called germline gene at one end, perhaps through a read error.

The sequence derives from an adult in good health. The chain has TRBV7-7 and TRBJ2-2, with 8 nucleotides matching TRBD1. This material consisted of peripheral blood, taken on day 0 of AZD1222 vaccination. As DNA, the CDR3 is TGTGCTAGCAGCCGACAGGGGAGCGGGGAGCTGTTTTTT. Its protein is CASSRQGSGELFF.